This T cell receptor beta chain was documented in a study of cytomegalovirus exposure and HLA in healthy donors. General observations from the study: For presence/absence analyses, sequencing depth was assumed to be roughly uniform across donors. Earlier analysis yielded a pattern in which most TCR beta V segments were productive about 87% or about 30% of the time.

About this clone itself: Antigen: not known.

The V and J ends lost 1 base and 4 bases, in that order; junction bases with no gene match: 4. The CDR3 consists of 15 residues. CDR1 is SGDLS and CDR2 is YYNGEE in the germline V gene. The donors gave bone marrow, and they were healthy. A multiplex PCR was run with 60 Vbeta primers and 13 Jbeta primers. Assay used: immunoSEQ multiplex PCR; TCRdb lists only in-frame clones, some missing. The profile covers more than 90,000 clones, with about four fifths appearing a single time and approximately 8.4% taken by the ten largest. What was sequenced was PBMCs. J is TRBJ2-1 and V is TRBV9; 8 nucleotides line up with TRBD1. The TCR comes from a human donor in good health. The DNA of the CDR3 is TGTGCCAGCAGCGTATCAGGGGGCAGATACAATGAGCAGTTCTTC. It specifies CASSVSGGRYNEQFF.